These T cell receptor beta chains were read from a single sample in a study of OX40 agonist ivuxolimab in advanced cancers. Method: immunoSEQ multiplex PCR; TCRdb's copy keeps in-frame clones and lacks some. The table includes roughly 79,000 clones, 70% to 90% detected once. The material was CD4+ or CD8+ T cells sorted from blood, obtained in a trial of the OX40 agonist ivuxolimab. The receptors were sampled from an adult with an advanced solid tumor such as melanoma, head and neck, liver or kidney cancer. Each CDR3 is given with its conserved first and last residue. The D gene is left open where the match is weak. Size values are once, few and many counts, or a class for expanded clones, and some rows have none.

V: TRBV5-4
D: NA
J: TRBJ1-2
size: NA
CDR3: CASSFPGAGYTF
DNA: TGTGCCAGCAGCTTTCCGGGGGCCGGCTACACCTTC

V: TRBV27
D: NA
J: TRBJ1-1
size: once
CDR3: CASSLQGSAEAFF
DNA: TGTGCCAGCAGTTTACAGGGGAGCGCTGAAGCTTTCTTT

V: TRBV5-8
D: NA
J: TRBJ2-7
size: NA
CDR3: CASGLNRDTRNTYEQYF
DNA: TGTGCCAGCGGACTAAACCGGGACACAAGAAACACCTACGAGCAGTACTTC

V: TRBV6-5
D: NA
J: TRBJ1-2
size: NA
CDR3: CASRGPLVNYGYTF
DNA: TGTGCCAGCAGGGGGCCATTAGTCAACTATGGCTACACCTTC

V: TRBV6-6
D: NA
J: TRBJ2-7
size: NA
CDR3: CASRPRRGVEQYF
DNA: TGTGCCAGCAGGCCCCGGAGAGGGGTCGAGCAGTACTTC

V: TRBV6-1
D: NA
J: TRBJ2-7
size: NA
CDR3: CASSEGGQSWYEQYF
DNA: TGTGCCAGCAGTGAAGGGGGCCAAAGCTGGTACGAGCAGTACTTC

V: TRBV21-1
D: NA
J: TRBJ2-1
size: NA
CDR3: CASSKEEVGGRVDEQFF
DNA: TGTGCCAGCAGCAAAGAGGAAGTCGGCGGGAGGGTGGATGAGCAGTTCTTC

V: TRBV11-1
D: TRBD2
J: TRBJ2-5
size: once
CDR3: CASSPVPGLAEETQYF
DNA: TGTGCCAGCAGCCCAGTCCCGGGACTAGCTGAAGAGACCCAGTACTTC

V: TRBV6-5
D: NA
J: TRBJ1-5
size: NA
CDR3: CASSEFMGRQPQHF
DNA: TGTGCCAGCAGTGAGTTCATGGGTAGGCAGCCCCAGCATTTT

V: TRBV5-1
D: NA
J: TRBJ2-1
size: few
CDR3: CASSLDTHYNEQFF
DNA: TGCGCCAGCAGCTTAGACACTCACTACAATGAGCAGTTCTTC

V: TRBV5-1
D: NA
J: TRBJ1-1
size: NA
CDR3: CASSLAPMAADGAFF
DNA: TGCGCCAGCAGCTTGGCCCCCATGGCAGCTGATGGGGCTTTCTTT

V: TRBV7-9
D: TRBD2
J: TRBJ2-3
size: NA
CDR3: CASSFSGVTTDTQYF
DNA: TGTGCCAGCAGCTTTAGCGGGGTTACCACAGATACGCAGTATTTT